The clone carrying this T cell receptor beta chain was picked up a small number of times. This sample was taken from a study of regulatory T cells in long-lasting Graves disease. Time point: newly diagnosed GD, antithyroid drugs for less than 3 months. The TCR library was prepared using RNA isolated from PBMCs. The CDR3 extends over 13 amino acids. Trimming left V 7 bases short and J 1 base short, with 9 bases between. Germline CDR1 is LNHDA and CDR2 is SQIVND (reference sequence). Through Arm-PCR of CDR3 regions and iRepertoire HTBI primers, TCR beta libraries were built. TCRdb used MiXCR to reprocess the multiplex PCR reads, holding one entry per CDR3 protein. This table has under 700,000 distinct CDR3 sequences, 16% appearing once. This sample also belongs to another study, concerning T cells in Graves' hyperthyroidism and ophthalmopathy.

The clonotype was recovered from a woman aged 35-60 years with Graves disease. The specimen was peripheral blood mononuclear cells (PBMCs), collected at new diagnosis, from a patient treated with antithyroid drugs. This chain joins TRBV19 and TRBJ2-3; no clear D gene. The CDR3 loop reads CASILPGTDTQYF. The DNA for the CDR3 is TGTGCCAGTATCTTGCCCGGCACAGATACGCAGTATTTT.